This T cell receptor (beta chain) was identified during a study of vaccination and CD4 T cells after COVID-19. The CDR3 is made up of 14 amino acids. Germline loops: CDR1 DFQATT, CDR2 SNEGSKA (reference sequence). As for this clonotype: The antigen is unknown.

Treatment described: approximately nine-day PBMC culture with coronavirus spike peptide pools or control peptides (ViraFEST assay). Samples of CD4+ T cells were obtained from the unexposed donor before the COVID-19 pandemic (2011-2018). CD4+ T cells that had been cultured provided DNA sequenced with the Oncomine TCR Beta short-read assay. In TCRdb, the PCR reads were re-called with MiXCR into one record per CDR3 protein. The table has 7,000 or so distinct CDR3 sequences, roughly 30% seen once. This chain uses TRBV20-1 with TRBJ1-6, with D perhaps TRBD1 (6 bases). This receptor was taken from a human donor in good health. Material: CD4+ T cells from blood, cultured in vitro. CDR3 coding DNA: TGCAGCGCCGGGGGGGGCCGGTATAATTCACCCCTCCACTTT. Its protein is CSAGGGRYNSPLHF.